These 17 T cell receptor beta chains share one sample of origin, sequenced in a study of identical twins. Via MiXCR, TCRdb re-called the 5' RACE reads, giving one row per CDR3 protein. In the table there are 200,000 or so distinct CDR3 sequences, 15% of which are singletons. These data were also filed under a second study, of T cells expressing NK-cell markers.

The material sequenced was CD8+ T cells sorted from blood. Receptor source: a woman younger than 30 in good health.

This clonotype occurred a few times. The chain employs TRBV20-1 and TRBJ2-3; TRBD1 agrees at 8 bases. Germline CDR1 and CDR2: DFQATT and SNEGSKA (reference sequence). This CDR3 region has 15 residues. V lost 5 bases to trimming and J lost 3 bases; unmatched junction nucleotides: 10. CDR3 region: CSAPWTGWGTDTQYF. The CDR3, as DNA: TGCAGTGCTCCGTGGACAGGGTGGGGGACAGATACGCAGTATTTT.

V and J are TRBV10-1 and TRBJ2-1; 7 bases line up with TRBD2. The CDR3 sequence is 18 residues long. Germline lookup yields CDR1 WNHNN and CDR2 SYGVQD (reference sequence). Trimming took 3 bases from V and 5 from J; bases not matched to a gene: 16. CDR3 nucleotide sequence: TGCGCCAGCAGTGACCATCGATTGGGCGGGAGTAGCGACAATGAGCAGTTCTTC. The encoded protein is CASSDHRLGGSSDNEQFF.

The V call is TRBV19, the J call TRBJ1-2; D is possibly TRBD1 (6 bases). V shed 3 bases and J shed 7 bases, with 15 bases lying between them. Germline CDR1 LNHDA, CDR2 SQIVND (reference sequence). The CDR3 totals 14 residues. CDR3 residues: CASSMPTGRAGYTF. CDR3 coding DNA: TGTGCCAGTAGTATGCCGACAGGCAGGGCTGGCTACACCTTC.

V gene TRBV20-1 combines with J gene TRBJ2-7; D is uncertain. Germline assignment: CDR1 DFQATT and CDR2 SNEGSKA (reference sequence). The CDR3 spans 11 residues. Trimming removed 5 bases at V and 1 base at J, with 6 bases between. CDR3 nucleotides: TGCAGTGCTGAGCGATCCTACGAGCAGTACTTC. This encodes CSAERSYEQYF.

This clonotype was counted between two and nine times. The rearrangement joins TRBV2 to TRBJ2-1; D assignment may be TRBD1 or TRBD2 (7 bases each). Germline V CDR1 and CDR2: SNHLY, FYNNEI. The CDR3 extends over 13 amino acids. V dropped 4 bases and J dropped 10 bases, with 14 bases sitting between them. In nucleotides, the CDR3 is TGTGCCAGCAGTGTTACAGGGGAGGGCGAGCAGTTCTTC. Residues: CASSVTGEGEQFF.

The V and J genes are TRBV14 and TRBJ2-5; possibly TRBD1 for D (5 bases). Germline values: CDR1 SGHDN, CDR2 FVKESK. The CDR3 has 15 amino acids. Trimming took 0 bases from V and 5 from J, leaving 13 bases between them. CDR3 sequence reads: CASSQELGVLETQYF. DNA of the CDR3: TGTGCCAGCAGCCAAGAATTAGGGGTCCTTGAGACCCAGTACTTC.

The chain employs TRBV14 and TRBJ2-7; D is perhaps TRBD1 (6 bases). The V and J ends lost 1 base and 2 bases respectively, with 12 bases between them. CDR1 and CDR2 (germline): SGHDN, FVKESK. CDR3 length: 15 residues. CDR3 loop: CASSQGGRGPYEQYF. The CDR3 DNA reads as TGTGCCAGCAGCCAAGGGGGCAGGGGTCCCTACGAGCAGTACTTC. Variable domain in full (rest from reference TRBV14 and TRBJ2-7): EAGVTQFPSHSVIEKGQTVTLRCDPISGHDNLYWYRRVMGKEIKFLLHFVKESKQDESGMPNNRFLAERTGGTYSTLKVQPAELEDSGVYFCASSQGGRGPYEQYFGPGTRLTVT.

This clonotype has just a few counts. V and J are TRBV28 and TRBJ1-6; D uncertain. This CDR3 spans 13 amino acids. The germline V and J ends were trimmed by 7 bases and 2 bases, with 6 bases remaining between them. The germline V gene has CDR1 MDHEN and CDR2 SYDVKM. The DNA for the CDR3 is TGTGCCAGCACCGGGACCTATAATTCACCCCTCCACTTT. Protein: CASTGTYNSPLHF.

The chain joins TRBV20-1 to TRBJ2-7; perhaps TRBD1 as D (6 bases). Germline assignment: CDR1 DFQATT and CDR2 SNEGSKA (reference sequence). This CDR3 comprises 15 residues. V lost 6 bases to trimming and J lost 4 bases, with 22 bases between them. For the CDR3, the DNA is TGCAGTGCACGTAGAAGTAGGGGACATTCTTACGAGCAGTACTTC. Amino acids: CSARRSRGHSYEQYF.

The sample holds a few counts of this clonotype. V is TRBV27 and J is TRBJ2-1; TRBD2 agrees at 12 bases. The V segment lost 5 bases and the J segment 6 bases; nucleotides outside the gene matches: 8. CDR3 length equals 16 residues. In germline, CDR1 is MNHEY, CDR2 SMNVEV (reference sequence). This chain's CDR3 is CASSILAGGGGNEQFF. In DNA, the CDR3 is TGTGCCAGCAGTATCCTAGCGGGAGGGGGGGGCAATGAGCAGTTCTTC.

This clonotype was seen more than once but under ten times. The chain is built from TRBV20-1 and TRBJ1-2; no reliable D call. This CDR3 is 13 amino acids long. Per germline, CDR1 DFQATT and CDR2 SNEGSKA (reference sequence). Trimming took 3 bases from V and 2 from J, leaving 10 bases between them. CDR3 nucleotides: TGCAGTGCTAGTCTCCTGCGGAACTATGGCTACACCTTC. It yields the protein CSASLLRNYGYTF.

This clonotype was picked up many times. The chain recombines TRBV20-1 with TRBJ2-7; no clear D. Trimming took 1 base from V and 3 from J, leaving 4 bases between them. Germline V gives CDR1 DFQATT, CDR2 SNEGSKA (reference sequence). This CDR3 comprises 11 residues. The CDR3 sequence: CSARVDYEQYF. In DNA, the CDR3 is TGCAGTGCTAGAGTGGACTACGAGCAGTACTTC.

Ten or more counts support this clonotype. The V call is TRBV24-1, the J call TRBJ2-1; D is possibly TRBD1 (6 bases). Germline V gene data show CDR1 as KGHDR and CDR2 as SFDVKD. There are 13 residues in the CDR3. V lost 6 bases and J lost 5, with 10 bases in between. The CDR3 DNA is TGTGCCACCAGTTCCAACAGGGACAATGAGCAGTTCTTC. It codes for CATSSNRDNEQFF.

The V call is TRBV27, the J call TRBJ2-1; 7 bases match TRBD2. The CDR3 has 12 residues. The junction had 7 bases not matched to a gene; V was cut back by 5 bases and J by 12 bases. Germline V gene lookup returns CDR1 MNHEY and CDR2 SMNVEV (reference sequence). The CDR3 coding sequence is TGTGCCAGCAGTGGCTTAGGGAGGGGGCAGTTCTTC. It translates to CASSGLGRGQFF.

The rearrangement joins TRBV5-1 to TRBJ1-4; D is unresolved. Germline values: CDR1 SGHRS, CDR2 YFSETQ. The CDR3 extends over 14 amino acids. V shed 0 bases and J shed 4 bases, with 7 bases lying between them. DNA of the CDR3: TGCGCCAGCAGCTTGGCCGTACTTAATGAAAAACTGTTTTTT. As protein: CASSLAVLNEKLFF.

A few counts support this clonotype. The chain combines TRBV19 with TRBJ2-1, with D maybe TRBD2 (5 bases). The length of the CDR3 is 15 residues. The V end lost 0 bases, the J end lost 2 bases, and 8 bases lay between the germline ends. Germline CDR1 and CDR2: LNHDA and SQIVND (reference sequence). CDR3 amino acids: CASSIDFGAYNEQFF. DNA for the CDR3: TGTGCCAGTAGTATAGATTTCGGGGCCTACAATGAGCAGTTCTTC.

This clonotype was observed many times. The chain employs TRBV4-3 and TRBJ2-3, with D unresolved. This CDR3 spans 15 amino acids. V gave up 0 bases and J gave up 6 bases, with 13 bases separating them. Germline-derived CDR1 and CDR2 are LGHNA and YSLEER. CDR3: CASSQDPGSWDTQYF. DNA of the CDR3: TGCGCCAGCAGCCAAGATCCAGGAAGCTGGGATACGCAGTATTTT.